Presented here are 6 T cell receptor beta chains from one specimen sequenced in a study of cytomegalovirus exposure and HLA in healthy donors. PCR amplification relied on 60 Vbeta primers (plus 13 Jbeta primers). TCRdb keeps only in-frame clones here, not all; method: immunoSEQ multiplex PCR. Found here are some 79,000 clones, under 80% of them singletons; the top ten hold approximately 6%. Sequencing used PBMCs. These receptors came from a male donor in good health and CMV-seropositive.

This rearrangement joins TRBV29-1 to TRBJ1-4; 8 bases line up with TRBD1. Trimming took 4 bases from V and 7 from J; bases not matched to a gene: 8. The CDR3 has 14 residues. Germline-derived CDR1 and CDR2 are SQVTM and ANQGSEA. As DNA, the CDR3 is TGCAGCGTTGTTCTTCAGGGGGCGCGTGAAAAACTGTTTTTT. This translates into CSVVLQGAREKLFF.

The rearrangement links TRBV6-5 to TRBJ2-1; D is ambiguous. Per the germline V gene, CDR1 is MNHEY and CDR2 is SVGAGI. The CDR3 consists of 12 residues. The V end lost 2 bases, the J end lost 6 bases, and 5 bases lay between the germline ends. The DNA of the CDR3 is TGTGCCAGCAGTTACGTCGGCAATGAGCAGTTCTTC. This encodes CASSYVGNEQFF.

The V call is TRBV7-2, the J call TRBJ1-4, with D uncertain. V lost 2 bases to trimming and J lost 8 bases, with 15 bases between them. The CDR3 loop spans 15 amino acids. Germline CDR1 SGHTA, CDR2 FQGNSA. CDR3 bases: TGTGCCAGCAGCTTAAGTTTAGGAGGCATCGAAAAACTGTTTTTT. It encodes CASSLSLGGIEKLFF. Drawing the rest from reference TRBV7-2 and TRBJ1-4, the complete variable domain is GAGVSQSPSNKVTEKGKDVELRCDPISGHTALYWYRQSLGQGLEFLIYFQGNSAPDKSGLPSDRFSAERTGGSVSTLTIQRTQQEDSAVYLCASSLSLGGIEKLFFGSGTQLSVL.

V is TRBV7-9 and J is TRBJ1-4; 9 positions agree with TRBD1. CDR3 length: 19 amino acids. Trimming cost V 5 bases and J 0 bases; bases outside gene matches: 13. The germline gives CDR1 SEHNR, CDR2 FQNEAQ (reference sequence). The CDR3 nucleotides are TGTGCCAGCAGCCCTCGGAGACAGGGGGGGACTACAACTAATGAAAAACTGTTTTTT. Translating gives CASSPRRQGGTTTNEKLFF.

This clone was counted between two and nine times. This chain links TRBV5-6 with TRBJ2-7; TRBD1 agrees at 9 bases. CDR1 and CDR2 from the germline V gene are SGHDT and YYEEEE. The CDR3 is made up of 15 amino acids. The ends lost 0 bases at V and 7 bases at J; junction bases unmatched: 8. The CDR3 bases are TGTGCCAGCAGCTTGGCTACAGGGGGCGCATGGGAGCAGTACTTC. It is translated as CASSLATGGAWEQYF.

The J gene is TRBJ1-2, the V gene TRBV5-1; 8 bases fit TRBD1. The CDR3 totals 14 residues. V shed 5 bases and J 4 bases; nucleotides not matched to a gene: 7. Looked up from germline, CDR1 is SGHRS and CDR2 is YFSETQ. CDR3 in amino acids: CASSVGDRSYGYTF. CDR3 DNA sequence: TGCGCCAGCAGTGTAGGGGACAGGAGCTATGGCTACACCTTC.